Listed here are 20 T cell receptor beta chains from one sample, sequenced in a study of T cell responses to AZD1222 COVID-19 vaccine. Assay: immunoSEQ multiplex PCR; the TCRdb copy retains only in-frame clones and omits some. The table includes over 85,000 clones, 87% detected once. Source: peripheral blood, taken on day 0 of AZD1222 vaccination. Receptors were obtained from an adult in good health.

V is TRBV7-9 and J is TRBJ1-6; possible D gene TRBD1, 5 bases. The ends were cut back, 5 bases at V and 8 bases at J, with 10 bases in the middle. Per germline, CDR1 SEHNR and CDR2 FQNEAQ (reference sequence). The CDR3 sequence is 13 residues long. The CDR3 DNA reads as TGTGCCAGCAGCCCCCTGGGGGATTCACCCCTCCACTTT. Protein: CASSPLGDSPLHF.

V is TRBV11-2 and J is TRBJ2-7, with TRBD2 identical over 8 bases. V shed 8 bases, J shed 2 bases, and the junction held 5 bases outside the gene matches. This CDR3 contains 13 residues. The germline V gene encodes CDR1 SGHAT and CDR2 FQNNGV. CDR3 sequence reads: CASGPGGPYEQYF. The CDR3, as DNA: TGTGCCAGCGGTCCGGGAGGGCCCTACGAGCAGTACTTC.

This clone was seen only once. CDR3 amino acids: CASSFLGQHSTNEKLFF. CDR3 bases: TGTGCCAGCAGCTTCCTGGGACAGCACTCAACTAATGAAAAACTGTTTTTT. The genes are TRBV7-2 and TRBJ1-4, with 7 bases matching TRBD1. Germline CDR1 is SGHTA and CDR2 is FQGNSA. The CDR3 covers 17 residues. Losses at the gene ends were 3 bases for V and 0 bases for J; bases not matched to a gene: 7.

The J gene is TRBJ1-1, the V gene TRBV9; D is unresolved. Germline V lookup: CDR1 SGDLS, CDR2 YYNGEE. The CDR3 consists of 13 residues. Trimming took 0 bases from V and 3 from J, leaving 6 bases between them. CDR3 in amino acids: CASSVVGYTEAFF. The CDR3 coding sequence is TGTGCCAGCAGCGTAGTCGGGTACACTGAAGCTTTCTTT. Filled out from reference TRBV9 and TRBJ1-1, the complete variable domain reads DSGVTQTPKHLITATGQRVTLRCSPRSGDLSVYWYQQSLDQGLQFLIQYYNGEERAKGNILERFSAQQFPDLHSELNLSSLELGDSALYFCASSVVGYTEAFFGQGTRLTVV.

The rearrangement links TRBV4-2 to TRBJ2-5; 14 bases are shared with TRBD2. Germline CDR1 is LGHNA and CDR2 is YNFKEQ. The V segment lost 5 bases and the J segment 3 bases; nucleotides outside the gene matches: 5. The CDR3 runs to 16 residues. This CDR3 reads CASSMGLAGAEETQYF. The CDR3 DNA sequence: TGTGCCAGCAGCATGGGACTAGCGGGGGCCGAAGAGACCCAGTACTTC.

V and J are TRBV7-2 and TRBJ1-6; no reliable D call. CDR3 size: 14 residues. Trimming pared 3 bases from V and 14 bases from J, leaving 17 bases between. Looked up from germline, CDR1 is SGHTA and CDR2 is FQGNSA. CDR3 sequence reads: CASSFPTIGRTLHF. CDR3 DNA sequence: TGTGCCAGCAGCTTCCCTACGATCGGCCGGACCCTCCACTTT.

This clone was seen a single time. The V call is TRBV5-1, the J call TRBJ2-3; 7 positions agree with TRBD2. The germline CDR1 and CDR2 sequences are SGHRS and YFSETQ. The CDR3 has 15 residues. Trimming at V came to 0 bases and at J to 8 bases, leaving 9 bases not matched to a gene. For the CDR3, the DNA is TGCGCCAGCAGCTTGGACCTAGCGGTGCGTGGTACGCAGTATTTT. Its translation: CASSLDLAVRGTQYF.

The V and J genes are TRBV12-3 or TRBV12-4 and TRBJ2-7; D is possibly TRBD1 or TRBD2 (5 bases each). The CDR3 runs 13 residues. The germline V and J ends were trimmed by 7 bases and 7 bases, with 17 bases remaining between them. CDR3 residues: CASTVGAQYEQYF. CDR3 coding DNA: TGTGCCAGCACCGTCGGGGCCCAGTATGAGCAGTACTTC.

V usage is TRBV28 and J usage is TRBJ1-6, with a possible D match to TRBD1 (6 bases). This CDR3 contains 13 residues. CDR1 is MDHEN, CDR2 SYDVKM, per germline. Trimming pared 8 bases from V and 9 bases from J, leaving 14 bases between. CDR3 DNA: TGTGCCAGCTGGAGCAGAGGGGGTTCACCCCTCCACTTT. Its translation: CASWSRGGSPLHF.

The chain links TRBV7-9 to TRBJ2-2; D gene ambiguous. CDR3 size: 14 residues. V was clipped by 4 bases and J by 5 bases, with 11 bases between them. Germline CDR1 and CDR2: SEHNR and FQNEAQ (reference sequence). CDR3 nucleotide sequence: TGTGCCAGCAGCTGGGGTTACGAGACCGGGGAGCTGTTTTTT. Translation gives CASSWGYETGELFF. The entire variable domain, with the rest obtained from reference TRBV7-9 and TRBJ2-2, is as follows: DTGVSQNPRHKITKRGQNVTFRCDPISEHNRLYWYRQTLGQGPEFLTYFQNEAQLEKSRLLSDRFSAERPKGSFSTLEIQRTEQGDSAMYLCASSWGYETGELFFGEGSRLTVL.

The CDR3 DNA is TGTGCCAGCTCACCAACAGGGGGTACCGGGGAGCTGTTTTTT. As protein: CASSPTGGTGELFF. J is TRBJ2-2 and V is TRBV18; 8 bases agree with TRBD1. There are 14 residues in the CDR3. Germline loops: CDR1 KGHSH, CDR2 LQKENI. The junction had 1 base not matched to a gene; V was cut back by 2 bases and J by 5 bases.

The chain combines TRBV24-1 with TRBJ2-5; 9 bases map to TRBD2. The trim removed 2 bases at V and 5 bases at J, leaving 14 bases unmatched. Germline CDR1 reads KGHDR; CDR2 reads SFDVKD. CDR3 length: 18 residues. The CDR3: CATSDSTGTSWSRETQYF. In DNA form, the CDR3 reads TGTGCCACCAGTGATTCCACCGGGACTAGCTGGTCTCGGGAGACCCAGTACTTC.

V is TRBV28 and J is TRBJ1-2; D is unresolved. Trimming cost V 1 base and J 4 bases, with 10 bases left between them. Germline V gene lookup returns CDR1 MDHEN and CDR2 SYDVKM. The CDR3 extends over 14 amino acids. Here the CDR3 DNA reads TGTGCCAGCAGTTTATCTCAGCAATTCTATGGCTACACCTTC. It yields the protein CASSLSQQFYGYTF.

The chain uses TRBV6-5 and TRBJ1-3; TRBD1 is a possible D gene (6 bases). V was shortened by 6 bases and J by 4 bases, with 13 bases between the two germline ends. The CDR3 contains 14 residues. Germline V lookup: CDR1 MNHEY, CDR2 SVGAGI. The CDR3 region has the DNA TGTGCCAGCAGAAATGCAGGGGACGGAAACACCATATATTTT. This gives the protein CASRNAGDGNTIYF.

V and J are TRBV7-2 and TRBJ2-3; 7 nucleotides match TRBD2. After removal of 5 bases from V and 0 bases from J, the junction contained 8 bases not matched to a gene. CDR1 is SGHTA and CDR2 is FQGNSA in the germline V gene. There are 16 residues in the CDR3. CDR3 region: CASSRSGDSSTDTQYF. The CDR3 DNA reads TGTGCCAGCAGCCGGAGCGGGGATTCTAGCACAGATACGCAGTATTTT.

This rearrangement joins TRBV3-1 (or the pseudogene TRBV3-2) to TRBJ1-2, with 9 bases identical to TRBD1. Germline V gene data show CDR1 as LGHDT and CDR2 as YNNKEL (reference sequence). The CDR3 consists of 16 residues. The V gene end was trimmed by 4 bases and the J gene end by 5 bases; junction bases not matched to a gene: 11. CDR3 bases: TGTGCCAGCAGCCCCCCCTCCTGGGACAGGGCTTATGGCTACACCTTC. Protein: CASSPPSWDRAYGYTF.

The chain couples TRBV9 to TRBJ1-4, with a possible D match to TRBD1 (6 bases). This CDR3 has 16 amino acids. Germline V gives CDR1 SGDLS, CDR2 YYNGEE. V shed 0 bases and J shed 4 bases, with 13 bases lying between them. DNA of the CDR3: TGTGCCAGCAGCGTAGCAGATGGACAGCTTAATGAAAAACTGTTTTTT. Amino acid sequence: CASSVADGQLNEKLFF.

J is TRBJ2-5 and V is TRBV5-4; 8 bases are shared with TRBD2. Germline V CDR1 and CDR2: SGHNT, YYREEE (reference sequence). V trimming: 4 bases; J trimming: 3 bases; junction bases outside the gene matches: 8. The CDR3 is made up of 15 amino acids. CDR3 protein: CASSLGAGAEETQYF. The CDR3 DNA is TGTGCCAGCAGCCTAGGAGCGGGAGCTGAAGAGACCCAGTACTTC.

The chain couples TRBV9 to TRBJ1-2, with 7 bases fitting TRBD1. Germline V gives CDR1 SGDLS, CDR2 YYNGEE. The J segment lost 2 bases and the V segment lost 3 bases, leaving 4 bases of the junction unmatched. This CDR3 is 14 amino acids long. The DNA for the CDR3 is TGTGCCAGCAGCGGACAGGGTAGGAACTATGGCTACACCTTC. This gives the protein CASSGQGRNYGYTF.

The chain couples TRBV5-1 to TRBJ1-4; perhaps TRBD1 as D (5 bases). The germline gives CDR1 SGHRS, CDR2 YFSETQ. The CDR3 contains 14 residues. V was pared by 0 bases and J by 8 bases, with 11 bases between. The CDR3 reads CASSLGQGEEKLFF. The CDR3 region has the DNA TGCGCCAGCAGCTTGGGGCAGGGAGAGGAAAAACTGTTTTTT.